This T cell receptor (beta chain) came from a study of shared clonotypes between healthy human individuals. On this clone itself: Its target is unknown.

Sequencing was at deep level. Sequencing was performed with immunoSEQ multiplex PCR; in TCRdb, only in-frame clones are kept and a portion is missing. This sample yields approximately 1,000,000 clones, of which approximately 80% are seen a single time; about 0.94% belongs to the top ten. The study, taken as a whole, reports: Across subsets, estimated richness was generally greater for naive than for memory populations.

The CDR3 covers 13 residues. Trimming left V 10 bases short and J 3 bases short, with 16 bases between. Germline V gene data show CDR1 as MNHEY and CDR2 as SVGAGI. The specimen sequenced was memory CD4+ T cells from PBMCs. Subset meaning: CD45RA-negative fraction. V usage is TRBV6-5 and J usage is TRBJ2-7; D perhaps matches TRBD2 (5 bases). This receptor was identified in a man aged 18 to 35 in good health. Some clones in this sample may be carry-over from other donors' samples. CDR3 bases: TGTGCCACCAGAAGGGCGGGTTACTACGAGCAGTACTTC. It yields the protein CATRRAGYYEQYF.